These T cell receptor beta chains were read from a single sample in a study of T cells in localized non-small cell lung cancer. Only in-frame clones appear in the TCRdb table, and some are missing; sequencing was by immunoSEQ multiplex PCR. The sample has 25,000 to 30,000 clones, roughly 80% seen once. The material was peripheral blood, obtained before any cancer treatment. The receptors were gathered from a woman aged 35 to 69 with stage I lung adenocarcinoma. CDR3s include the opening cysteine and the closing phenylalanine or tryptophan. A D gene is named only where the DNA matches it firmly. Size is omitted from some rows. Given values are once, few, many or a class for expanded clones.

v_gene: TRBV19; abundance: few; d_gene: .; j_gene: TRBJ1-1; len: 13; CDR3aa: CASSTQGNTEAFF; CDR3nt: TGTGCCAGTAGTACACAGGGGAACACTGAAGCTTTCTTT
v_gene: TRBV27; abundance: once; d_gene: .; j_gene: TRBJ1-2; len: 17; CDR3aa: CASSFLDSAAKRYGYTF; CDR3nt: TGTGCCAGCAGTTTCCTGGACTCTGCGGCCAAGAGATATGGCTACACCTTC
v_gene: TRBV19; abundance: few; d_gene: .; j_gene: TRBJ1-1; len: 12; CDR3aa: CASRQWNTEAFF; CDR3nt: TGTGCCAGTAGGCAATGGAACACTGAAGCTTTCTTT
v_gene: TRBV29-1; abundance: .; d_gene: .; j_gene: TRBJ1-1; len: 13; CDR3aa: CSVAGNPNTEAFF; CDR3nt: TGCAGCGTTGCTGGAAACCCGAACACTGAAGCTTTCTTT
v_gene: TRBV5-1; abundance: .; d_gene: .; j_gene: TRBJ1-4; len: 16; CDR3aa: CASSQGTSATNEKLFF; CDR3nt: TGCGCCAGCAGCCAAGGGACATCTGCAACTAATGAAAAACTGTTTTTT
v_gene: TRBV4-1; abundance: .; d_gene: TRBD1; j_gene: TRBJ2-3; len: 16; CDR3aa: CASSQGRGFLTDTQYF; CDR3nt: TGCGCCAGCAGCCAAGGCAGGGGGTTTCTTACAGATACGCAGTATTTT
v_gene: TRBV6-5; abundance: .; d_gene: .; j_gene: TRBJ2-5; len: 15; CDR3aa: CASSYAGPSGETQYF; CDR3nt: TGTGCCAGCAGTTACGCCGGCCCGAGCGGAGAGACCCAGTACTTC
v_gene: TRBV29-1; abundance: .; d_gene: .; j_gene: TRBJ2-7; len: 11; CDR3aa: CSFRFSGEQYF; CDR3nt: TGCAGCTTCCGCTTCTCGGGGGAGCAGTACTTC
v_gene: TRBV10-2; abundance: .; d_gene: TRBD1; j_gene: TRBJ2-7; len: 16; CDR3aa: CASSPKWDRGFYEQYF; CDR3nt: TGCGCCAGCTCTCCCAAGTGGGACAGGGGCTTCTACGAGCAGTACTTC
v_gene: TRBV5-1; abundance: .; d_gene: .; j_gene: TRBJ2-1; len: 20; CDR3aa: CASSFSWEGRWGRGGNEQFF; CDR3nt: TGCGCCAGCAGCTTTTCTTGGGAGGGGCGCTGGGGGCGTGGGGGAAATGAGCAGTTCTTC
v_gene: TRBV7-2; abundance: .; d_gene: TRBD2; j_gene: TRBJ2-3; len: 16; CDR3aa: CASSSISGGLTDTQYF; CDR3nt: TGTGCCAGCAGCTCAATATCGGGGGGGCTCACAGATACGCAGTATTTT
v_gene: TRBV7-2; abundance: .; d_gene: TRBD1; j_gene: TRBJ1-6; len: 15; CDR3aa: CASSLMGQGVSTLHF; CDR3nt: TGTGCCAGCAGCTTAATGGGACAGGGGGTATCAACCCTCCACTTT
v_gene: TRBV5-1; abundance: .; d_gene: TRBD2; j_gene: TRBJ2-3; len: 17; CDR3aa: CASSLGASGGATDTQYF; CDR3nt: TGCGCCAGCAGCTTGGGAGCGAGCGGGGGGGCCACAGATACGCAGTATTTT
v_gene: TRBV5-1; abundance: .; d_gene: TRBD1; j_gene: TRBJ1-3; len: 17; CDR3aa: CASSLGRGPSSGNTIYF; CDR3nt: TGCGCCAGCAGCTTAGGCAGGGGGCCATCCTCTGGAAACACCATATATTTT
v_gene: TRBV11-3; abundance: .; d_gene: .; j_gene: TRBJ1-1; len: 11; CDR3aa: CASSAATKAFF; CDR3nt: TGTGCCAGCAGCGCAGCTACGAAAGCTTTCTTT
v_gene: TRBV9; abundance: .; d_gene: .; j_gene: TRBJ1-3; len: 14; CDR3aa: CASSARDPGNTIYF; CDR3nt: TGTGCCAGCAGCGCCAGGGATCCTGGAAACACCATATATTTT
v_gene: TRBV4-3; abundance: .; d_gene: TRBD2; j_gene: TRBJ2-7; len: 16; CDR3aa: CASSQDLSGGTYEQYF; CDR3nt: TGCGCCAGCAGCCAAGACCTCAGCGGGGGGACCTACGAGCAGTACTTC
v_gene: TRBV4-2; abundance: .; d_gene: .; j_gene: TRBJ2-4; len: 15; CDR3aa: CASSQAPGGGDIQYF; CDR3nt: TGTGCCAGCAGCCAAGCGCCAGGAGGTGGGGACATTCAGTACTTC
v_gene: TRBV10-3; abundance: once; d_gene: .; j_gene: TRBJ2-7; len: 13; CDR3aa: CAITGDSSYEQYF; CDR3nt: TGTGCCATCACGGGCGACAGCTCCTACGAGCAGTACTTC
v_gene: TRBV19; abundance: .; d_gene: .; j_gene: TRBJ2-5; len: 13; CDR3aa: CASSRDGTGTQYF; CDR3nt: TGTGCCAGTAGTCGGGACGGTACGGGGACCCAGTACTTC
v_gene: TRBV11-1; abundance: few; d_gene: .; j_gene: TRBJ2-7; len: 15; CDR3aa: CASSPRRSPGDEQYF; CDR3nt: TGTGCCAGCAGCCCCAGGAGGAGCCCTGGGGACGAGCAGTACTTC
v_gene: TRBV11-3; abundance: .; d_gene: TRBD1; j_gene: TRBJ2-5; len: 15; CDR3aa: CASSLDDREGETQYF; CDR3nt: TGTGCCAGCAGCCTCGACGACAGGGAAGGAGAGACCCAGTACTTC
v_gene: TRBV28; abundance: .; d_gene: .; j_gene: TRBJ2-6; len: 18; CDR3aa: CASSFGGTLVSGANVLTF; CDR3nt: TGTGCCAGCAGTTTTGGGGGGACACTTGTCTCTGGGGCCAACGTCCTGACTTTC
v_gene: TRBV7-2; abundance: .; d_gene: .; j_gene: TRBJ2-3; len: 14; CDR3aa: CASSFGPITDTQYF; CDR3nt: TGTGCCAGCAGCTTTGGGCCCATCACAGATACGCAGTATTTT
v_gene: TRBV6-1; abundance: .; d_gene: .; j_gene: TRBJ2-2; len: 13; CDR3aa: CASSLSRAGELFF; CDR3nt: TGTGCCAGCAGCCTCTCCCGTGCCGGGGAGCTGTTTTTT
v_gene: TRBV7-8; abundance: .; d_gene: TRBD1; j_gene: TRBJ1-1; len: 14; CDR3aa: CASSVGQANTEAFF; CDR3nt: TGTGCCAGCAGCGTGGGACAGGCGAACACTGAAGCTTTCTTT
v_gene: TRBV4-3; abundance: .; d_gene: .; j_gene: TRBJ1-3; len: 16; CDR3aa: CASSRAPGTTGNTIYF; CDR3nt: TGCGCCAGCAGCCGGGCCCCGGGCACCACCGGAAACACCATATATTTT
v_gene: TRBV15; abundance: few; d_gene: .; j_gene: TRBJ1-2; len: 13; CDR3aa: CATSRDYPASYTF; CDR3nt: TGTGCCACCAGCAGAGATTACCCCGCCAGCTACACCTTC
v_gene: TRBV14; abundance: once; d_gene: TRBD2; j_gene: TRBJ2-5; len: 18; CDR3aa: CASSRRSTSGRQQETQYF; CDR3nt: TGTGCCAGCAGCCGCCGCTCGACTAGCGGGAGACAACAAGAGACCCAGTACTTC
v_gene: TRBV10-3; abundance: .; d_gene: .; j_gene: TRBJ1-4; len: 15; CDR3aa: CAIRATGTTNEKLFF; CDR3nt: TGTGCCATCCGAGCCACAGGGACAACTAATGAAAAACTGTTTTTT
v_gene: TRBV5-1; abundance: .; d_gene: TRBD1; j_gene: TRBJ1-6; len: 15; CDR3aa: CASSLVMTGGSPLHF; CDR3nt: TGCGCCAGCAGCTTGGTTATGACAGGGGGTTCACCCCTCCACTTT
v_gene: TRBV6-1; abundance: .; d_gene: .; j_gene: TRBJ1-3; len: 15; CDR3aa: CASRSEPLSGNTIYF; CDR3nt: TGTGCCAGCAGGTCAGAGCCCCTCTCTGGAAACACCATATATTTT
v_gene: TRBV15; abundance: few; d_gene: .; j_gene: TRBJ2-7; len: 14; CDR3aa: CATSRDIQGSEQYF; CDR3nt: TGTGCCACCAGCAGAGATATTCAGGGGAGCGAGCAGTACTTC
v_gene: TRBV5-4; abundance: .; d_gene: TRBD1; j_gene: TRBJ2-2; len: 14; CDR3aa: CASSPQRGLGELFF; CDR3nt: TGTGCCAGCAGCCCTCAAAGGGGGCTGGGGGAGCTGTTTTTT
v_gene: TRBV14; abundance: .; d_gene: .; j_gene: TRBJ1-2; len: 16; CDR3aa: CASSQDWRGRGYGYTF; CDR3nt: TGTGCCAGCAGCCAAGATTGGCGGGGGCGCGGCTATGGCTACACCTTC
v_gene: TRBV7-2; abundance: .; d_gene: TRBD2; j_gene: TRBJ2-7; len: 15; CDR3aa: CASSLSGGSSYEQYF; CDR3nt: TGTGCCAGCAGCTTAAGCGGGGGCTCATCCTACGAGCAGTACTTC
v_gene: TRBV4-3; abundance: .; d_gene: .; j_gene: TRBJ1-2; len: 13; CDR3aa: CASSQEVRQWYTF; CDR3nt: TGCGCCAGCAGCCAAGAAGTACGACAGTGGTACACCTTC
v_gene: TRBV5-1; abundance: .; d_gene: TRBD1; j_gene: TRBJ1-1; len: 14; CDR3aa: CASSTPRGDTEAFF; CDR3nt: TGCGCCAGCAGCACCCCCAGGGGGGACACTGAAGCTTTCTTT
v_gene: TRBV27; abundance: .; d_gene: .; j_gene: TRBJ2-1; len: 13; CDR3aa: CASSLDRYNEQFF; CDR3nt: TGTGCCAGCAGTTTAGATAGGTACAATGAGCAGTTCTTC
v_gene: TRBV11-1; abundance: .; d_gene: TRBD1; j_gene: TRBJ1-6; len: 15; CDR3aa: CASSARQGINSPLHF; CDR3nt: TGTGCCAGCAGCGCCAGACAGGGGATTAATTCACCCCTCCACTTT
v_gene: TRBV19; abundance: .; d_gene: .; j_gene: TRBJ1-4; len: 16; CDR3aa: CASSITHRVLTEKLFF; CDR3nt: TGTGCCAGTAGTATCACCCACAGGGTCCTCACTGAAAAACTGTTTTTT
v_gene: TRBV4-2; abundance: .; d_gene: .; j_gene: TRBJ1-2; len: 15; CDR3aa: CASSQEGRLNYGYTF; CDR3nt: TGTGCCAGCAGCCAAGAGGGCAGGCTTAACTATGGCTACACCTTC
v_gene: TRBV29-1; abundance: .; d_gene: .; j_gene: TRBJ1-2; len: 14; CDR3aa: CSVEGQEDPYGYTF; CDR3nt: TGCAGCGTTGAAGGACAGGAAGATCCCTATGGCTACACCTTC
v_gene: TRBV7-2; abundance: once; d_gene: TRBD1; j_gene: TRBJ2-4; len: 14; CDR3aa: CASSLGQDARIQYF; CDR3nt: TGTGCCAGCAGCCTCGGACAGGATGCCCGTATTCAGTACTTC
v_gene: TRBV14; abundance: .; d_gene: .; j_gene: TRBJ1-1; len: 12; CDR3aa: CASSQDRREAFF; CDR3nt: TGTGCCAGCAGCCAAGATCGGAGGGAAGCTTTCTTT
v_gene: TRBV5-4; abundance: large; d_gene: TRBD1; j_gene: TRBJ2-4; len: 16; CDR3aa: CASSPDRVGSKNIQYF; CDR3nt: TGTGCCAGCTCACCGGACAGGGTCGGCTCCAAAAACATTCAGTACTTC
v_gene: TRBV6-5; abundance: .; d_gene: .; j_gene: TRBJ2-7; len: 13; CDR3aa: CASSYSGHWGVYF; CDR3nt: TGTGCCAGCAGTTACAGCGGACACTGGGGGGTATACTTC
v_gene: TRBV7-2; abundance: once; d_gene: .; j_gene: TRBJ1-3; len: 13; CDR3aa: CASSLDGGNTIYF; CDR3nt: TGTGCCAGCAGCTTAGATGGTGGAAACACCATATATTTT
v_gene: TRBV6-5; abundance: few; d_gene: .; j_gene: TRBJ1-2; len: 12; CDR3aa: CASSLGGYGYTF; CDR3nt: TGTGCCAGCAGCCTCGGAGGATATGGCTACACCTTC
v_gene: TRBV5-4; abundance: .; d_gene: TRBD2; j_gene: TRBJ2-3; len: 14; CDR3aa: CASSNGLVSDTQYF; CDR3nt: TGTGCCAGCAGCAACGGACTAGTATCAGATACGCAGTATTTT
v_gene: TRBV11-3; abundance: few; d_gene: .; j_gene: TRBJ1-6; len: 12; CDR3aa: CASSSGVSPLHF; CDR3nt: TGTGCCAGCAGCTCCGGGGTCTCACCCCTCCACTTT
v_gene: TRBV7-6; abundance: .; d_gene: .; j_gene: TRBJ2-3; len: 15; CDR3aa: CASSLAPADTDTQYF; CDR3nt: TGTGCCAGCAGCTTAGCACCGGCAGACACAGATACGCAGTATTTT
v_gene: TRBV7-2; abundance: few; d_gene: .; j_gene: TRBJ1-1; len: 15; CDR3aa: CASSSMGTTLSEAFF; CDR3nt: TGTGCCAGCAGCTCCATGGGGACGACTTTATCCGAAGCTTTCTTT
v_gene: TRBV5-6; abundance: .; d_gene: .; j_gene: TRBJ2-7; len: 16; CDR3aa: CASSSLRRVSSYEQYF; CDR3nt: TGTGCCAGCAGCTCTCTACGGCGGGTTAGCTCCTACGAGCAGTACTTC
v_gene: TRBV7-6; abundance: .; d_gene: .; j_gene: TRBJ1-1; len: 12; CDR3aa: CASSLKNTEAFF; CDR3nt: TGTGCCAGCAGCCTTAAGAACACTGAAGCTTTCTTT
v_gene: TRBV7-6; abundance: .; d_gene: .; j_gene: TRBJ2-5; len: 12; CDR3aa: CASSLAEVRQYF; CDR3nt: TGTGCCAGCAGCTTAGCGGAGGTCCGCCAGTACTTC
v_gene: TRBV7-9; abundance: .; d_gene: .; j_gene: TRBJ1-6; len: 15; CDR3aa: CASSSGQSHNSPLHF; CDR3nt: TGTGCCAGCAGCTCCGGACAGAGTCATAATTCACCCCTCCACTTT
v_gene: TRBV6-5; abundance: .; d_gene: .; j_gene: TRBJ2-7; len: 14; CDR3aa: CASSYSNTAAEQYF; CDR3nt: TGTGCCAGCAGTTACTCGAATACGGCCGCCGAGCAGTACTTC
v_gene: TRBV5-4; abundance: .; d_gene: TRBD1; j_gene: TRBJ1-1; len: 15; CDR3aa: CASSLVTGANTEAFF; CDR3nt: TGTGCCAGCAGCTTGGTCACAGGGGCGAACACTGAAGCTTTCTTT